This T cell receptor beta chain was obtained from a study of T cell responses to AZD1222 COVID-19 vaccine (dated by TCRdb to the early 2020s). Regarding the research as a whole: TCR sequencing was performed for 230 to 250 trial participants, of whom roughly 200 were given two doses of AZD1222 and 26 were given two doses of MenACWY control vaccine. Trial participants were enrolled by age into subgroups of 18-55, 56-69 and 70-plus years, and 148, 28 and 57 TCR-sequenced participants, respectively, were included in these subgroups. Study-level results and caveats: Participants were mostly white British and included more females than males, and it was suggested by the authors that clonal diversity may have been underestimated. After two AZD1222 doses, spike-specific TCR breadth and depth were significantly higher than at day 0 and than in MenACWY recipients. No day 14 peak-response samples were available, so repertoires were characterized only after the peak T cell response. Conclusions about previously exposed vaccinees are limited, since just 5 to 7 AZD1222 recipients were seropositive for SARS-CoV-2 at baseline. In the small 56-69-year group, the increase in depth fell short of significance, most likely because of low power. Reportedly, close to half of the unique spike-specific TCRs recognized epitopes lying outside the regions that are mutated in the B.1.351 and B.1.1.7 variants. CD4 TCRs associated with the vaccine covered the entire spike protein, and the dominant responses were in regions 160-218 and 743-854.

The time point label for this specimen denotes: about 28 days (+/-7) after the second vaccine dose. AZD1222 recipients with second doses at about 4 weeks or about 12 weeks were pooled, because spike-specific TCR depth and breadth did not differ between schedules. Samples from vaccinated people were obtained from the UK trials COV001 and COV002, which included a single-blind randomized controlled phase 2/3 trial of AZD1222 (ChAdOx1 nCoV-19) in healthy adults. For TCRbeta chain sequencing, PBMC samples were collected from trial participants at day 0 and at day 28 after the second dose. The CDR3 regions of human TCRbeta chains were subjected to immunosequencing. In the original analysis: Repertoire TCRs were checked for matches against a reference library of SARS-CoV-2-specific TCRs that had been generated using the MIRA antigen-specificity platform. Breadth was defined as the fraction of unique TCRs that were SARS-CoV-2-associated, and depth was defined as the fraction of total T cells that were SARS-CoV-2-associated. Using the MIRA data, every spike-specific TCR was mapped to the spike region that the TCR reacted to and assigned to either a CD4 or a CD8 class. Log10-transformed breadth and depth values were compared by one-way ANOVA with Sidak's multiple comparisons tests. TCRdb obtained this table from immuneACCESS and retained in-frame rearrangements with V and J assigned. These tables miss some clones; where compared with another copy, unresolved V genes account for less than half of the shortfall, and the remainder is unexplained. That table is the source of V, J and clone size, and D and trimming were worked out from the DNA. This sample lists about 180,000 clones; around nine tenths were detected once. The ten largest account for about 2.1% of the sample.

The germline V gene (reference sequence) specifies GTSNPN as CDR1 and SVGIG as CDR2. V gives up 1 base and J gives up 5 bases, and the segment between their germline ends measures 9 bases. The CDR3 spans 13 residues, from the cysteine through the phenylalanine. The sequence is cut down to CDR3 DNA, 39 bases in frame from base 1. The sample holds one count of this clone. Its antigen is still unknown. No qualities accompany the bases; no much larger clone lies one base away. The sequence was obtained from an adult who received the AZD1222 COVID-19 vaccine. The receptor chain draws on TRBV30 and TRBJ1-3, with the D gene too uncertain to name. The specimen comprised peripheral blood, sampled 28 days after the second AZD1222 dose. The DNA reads TGTGCCTGGAGTGCCGGTAGTAGAAACACCATATATTTT. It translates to CAWSAGSRNTIYF.